The sequence of this T cell receptor beta chain was determined in a study of blood T cell repertoires in COVID-19. Turning to the study itself: Both acute and convalescent COVID-19 samples were obtained from the United States, Italy and Spain. PBMCs, B-cell-depleted T cells, or T cells provided the cDNA or gDNA that made up the material.

Original processing notes: Amplification of reference gene primers was used by the study to estimate nucleated cell counts. Profiling relied on immunoSEQ multiplex PCR, and the TCRdb table lists in-frame clones only, not all of them. The DNA was the basis for D and trimming; V, J and clone size are from that table. Altogether roughly 140,000 clones are present, 75% to 85% being singletons, with the ten largest covering 4.2%. Germline V gene sequence: CDR1 MDHEN, CDR2 SYDVKM. V shed 6 bases, J shed 2 bases, and the junction held 3 bases outside the gene matches. The CDR3 loop spans 14 amino acids. The source is a man aged 60-69 years with acute or convalescent COVID-19. The J gene is TRBJ2-7, the V gene TRBV28, with TRBD2 identical over 11 bases. Sequenced sample: peripheral blood. The CDR3: CASRTSGSPYEQYF. In nucleotides, the CDR3 is TGTGCCAGCAGAACTAGCGGGAGCCCCTACGAGCAGTACTTC.